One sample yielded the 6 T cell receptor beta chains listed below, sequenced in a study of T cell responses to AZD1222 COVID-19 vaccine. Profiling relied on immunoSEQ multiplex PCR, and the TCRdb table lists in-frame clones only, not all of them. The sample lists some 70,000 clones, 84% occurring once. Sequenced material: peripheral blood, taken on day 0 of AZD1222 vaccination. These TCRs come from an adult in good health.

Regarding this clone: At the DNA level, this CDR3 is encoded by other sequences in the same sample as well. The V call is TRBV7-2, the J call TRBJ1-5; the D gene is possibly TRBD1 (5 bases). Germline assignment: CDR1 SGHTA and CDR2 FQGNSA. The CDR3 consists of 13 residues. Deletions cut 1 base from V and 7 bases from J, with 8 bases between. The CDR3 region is CASSLEGVQPQHF. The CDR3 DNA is TGTGCCAGCAGCTTAGAAGGGGTCCAGCCCCAGCATTTT.

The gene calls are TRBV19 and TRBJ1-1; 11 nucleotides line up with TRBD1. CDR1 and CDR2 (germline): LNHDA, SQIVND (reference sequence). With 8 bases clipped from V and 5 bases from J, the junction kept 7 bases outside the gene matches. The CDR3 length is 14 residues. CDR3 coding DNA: TGTGCCAGTGCCCTTGGGACAGGGGGGACTGAAGCTTTCTTT. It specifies CASALGTGGTEAFF.

CDR3 sequence reads: CASSSSAQSLTRDIYEQYF. The CDR3 DNA reads TGTGCCAGCAGCTCCAGCGCACAATCTCTCACCCGGGACATCTACGAGCAGTACTTC. This chain joins TRBV7-9 and TRBJ2-7; weak D call: TRBD1 (6 bases). Germline V lookup: CDR1 SEHNR, CDR2 FQNEAQ (reference sequence). The CDR3 consists of 19 residues. The V gene lost 4 bases and the J gene lost 3 bases, with 28 bases spanning the gap. Supplemented by reference TRBV7-9 and TRBJ2-7, the full variable domain reads DTGVSQNPRHKITKRGQNVTFRCDPISEHNRLYWYRQTLGQGPEFLTYFQNEAQLEKSRLLSDRFSAERPKGSFSTLEIQRTEQGDSAMYLCASSSSAQSLTRDIYEQYFGPGTRLTVT.

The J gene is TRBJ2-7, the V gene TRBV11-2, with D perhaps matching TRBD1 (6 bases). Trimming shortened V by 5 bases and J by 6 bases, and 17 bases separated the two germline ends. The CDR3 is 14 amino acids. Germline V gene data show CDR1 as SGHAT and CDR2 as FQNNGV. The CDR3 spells CASSALQGPLEQYF. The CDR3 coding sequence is TGTGCCAGCAGCGCCTTACAGGGCCCCCTCGAGCAGTACTTC.

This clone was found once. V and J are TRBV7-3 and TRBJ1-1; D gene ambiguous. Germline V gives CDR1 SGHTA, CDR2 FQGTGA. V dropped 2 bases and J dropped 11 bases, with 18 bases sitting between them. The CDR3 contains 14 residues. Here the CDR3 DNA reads TGTGCCAGCAGCTTATTCAGGCGACCCCGTCCCGCTTTCTTT. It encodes CASSLFRRPRPAFF.

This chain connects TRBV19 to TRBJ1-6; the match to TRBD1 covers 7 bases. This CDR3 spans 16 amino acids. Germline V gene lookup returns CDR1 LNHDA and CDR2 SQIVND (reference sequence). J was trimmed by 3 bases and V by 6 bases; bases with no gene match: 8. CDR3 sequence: CASRNRGSYYNSPLHF. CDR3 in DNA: TGTGCCAGTAGGAACAGGGGAAGCTACTATAATTCACCCCTCCACTTT.